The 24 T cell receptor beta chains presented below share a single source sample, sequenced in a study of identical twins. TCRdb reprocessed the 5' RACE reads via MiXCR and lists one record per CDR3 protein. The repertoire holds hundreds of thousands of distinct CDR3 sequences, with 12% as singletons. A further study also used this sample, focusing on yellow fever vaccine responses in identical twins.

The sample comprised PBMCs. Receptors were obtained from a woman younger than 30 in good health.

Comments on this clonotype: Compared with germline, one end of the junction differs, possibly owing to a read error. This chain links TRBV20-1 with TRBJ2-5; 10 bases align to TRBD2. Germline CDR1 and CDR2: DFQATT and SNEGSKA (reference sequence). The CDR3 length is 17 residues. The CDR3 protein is CCASLLAGAVIKETQYF. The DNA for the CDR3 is TGCTGTGCTAGTCTGCTAGCGGGAGCCGTAATCAAAGAGACCCAGTACTTC.

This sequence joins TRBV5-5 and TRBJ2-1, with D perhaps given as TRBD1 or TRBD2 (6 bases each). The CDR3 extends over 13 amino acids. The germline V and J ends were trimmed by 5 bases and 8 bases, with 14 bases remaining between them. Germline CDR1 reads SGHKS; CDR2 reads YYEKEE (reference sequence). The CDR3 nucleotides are TGTGCCAGCAGGTTGTACGGGGGCGATGAGCAGTTCTTC. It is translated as CASRLYGGDEQFF.

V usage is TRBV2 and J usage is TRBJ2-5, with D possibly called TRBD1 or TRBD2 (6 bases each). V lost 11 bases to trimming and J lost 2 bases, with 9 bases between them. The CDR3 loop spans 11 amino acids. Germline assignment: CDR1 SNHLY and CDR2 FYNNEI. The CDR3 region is CAGGPQETQYF. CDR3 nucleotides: TGTGCCGGGGGGCCACAAGAGACCCAGTACTTC.

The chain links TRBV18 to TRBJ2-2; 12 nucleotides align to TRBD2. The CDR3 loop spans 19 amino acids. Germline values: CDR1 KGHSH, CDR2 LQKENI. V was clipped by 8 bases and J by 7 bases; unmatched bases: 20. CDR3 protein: CASRGLPSTSGSLGGELFF. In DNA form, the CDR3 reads TGTGCCAGCCGGGGATTACCATCGACTAGCGGGAGCCTCGGCGGGGAGCTGTTTTTT.

This CDR3 reads CASSHNLDGNEQFF. The CDR3 DNA sequence: TGTGCCAGCAGCCACAACCTAGACGGCAATGAGCAGTTCTTC. V gene TRBV4-2 combines with J gene TRBJ2-1; no firm D call. The germline CDR1 and CDR2 sequences are LGHNA and YNFKEQ. There are 14 residues in the CDR3. Trimming cost V 3 bases and J 6 bases, with 12 bases left between them.

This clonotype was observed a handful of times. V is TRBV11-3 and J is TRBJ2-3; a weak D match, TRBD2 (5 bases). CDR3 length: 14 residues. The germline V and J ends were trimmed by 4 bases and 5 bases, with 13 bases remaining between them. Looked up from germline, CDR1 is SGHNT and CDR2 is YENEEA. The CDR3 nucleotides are TGTGCCAGCAGCTCCAAATCAGGAGGAGATACGCAGTATTTT. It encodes CASSSKSGGDTQYF.

The DNA for the CDR3 is TGTGCCAGCACACACGGAGGGACAGCCACTGAGCAGTACTTC. Translating it yields CASTHGGTATEQYF. V and J are TRBV12-3 or TRBV12-4 and TRBJ2-7; weak D call: TRBD1 (7 bases). CDR3 length: 14 residues. Trimming left V 7 bases short and J 7 bases short, with 20 bases between.

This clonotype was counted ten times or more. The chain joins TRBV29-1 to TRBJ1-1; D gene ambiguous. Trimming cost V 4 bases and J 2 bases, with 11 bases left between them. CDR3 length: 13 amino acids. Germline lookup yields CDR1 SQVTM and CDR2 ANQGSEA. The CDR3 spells CSVVSDSNTEAFF. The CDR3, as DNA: TGCAGCGTTGTTAGTGATTCTAACACTGAAGCTTTCTTT.

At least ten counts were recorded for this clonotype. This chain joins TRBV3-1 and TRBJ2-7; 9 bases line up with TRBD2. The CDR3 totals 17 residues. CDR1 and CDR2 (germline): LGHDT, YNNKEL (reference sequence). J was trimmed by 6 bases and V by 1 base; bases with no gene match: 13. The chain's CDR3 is CASSQVGGGRARSEQYF. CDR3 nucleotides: TGTGCCAGCAGCCAAGTTGGGGGCGGGAGGGCCAGAAGCGAGCAGTACTTC.

This CDR3 is CASSPIQGNGYTF. The DNA of the CDR3 is TGTGCCAGCAGCCCGATTCAGGGGAATGGCTACACCTTC. This sequence joins TRBV7-9 and TRBJ1-2; the D gene is possibly TRBD1 (6 bases). CDR1 and CDR2 (germline): SEHNR, FQNEAQ (reference sequence). V lost 5 bases, J lost 6 bases, and 13 bases lay in between. This CDR3 is 13 amino acids long.

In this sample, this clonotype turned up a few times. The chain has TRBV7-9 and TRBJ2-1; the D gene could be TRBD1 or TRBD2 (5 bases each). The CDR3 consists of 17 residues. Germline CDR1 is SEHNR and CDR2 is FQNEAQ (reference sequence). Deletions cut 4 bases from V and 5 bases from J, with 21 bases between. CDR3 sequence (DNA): TGTGCCAGCAGCTCCCCGGAGGCAGGGCAGTTACACAATGAGCAGTTCTTC. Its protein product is CASSSPEAGQLHNEQFF. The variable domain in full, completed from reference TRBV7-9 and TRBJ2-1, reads DTGVSQNPRHKITKRGQNVTFRCDPISEHNRLYWYRQTLGQGPEFLTYFQNEAQLEKSRLLSDRFSAERPKGSFSTLEIQRTEQGDSAMYLCASSSPEAGQLHNEQFFGPGTRLTVL.

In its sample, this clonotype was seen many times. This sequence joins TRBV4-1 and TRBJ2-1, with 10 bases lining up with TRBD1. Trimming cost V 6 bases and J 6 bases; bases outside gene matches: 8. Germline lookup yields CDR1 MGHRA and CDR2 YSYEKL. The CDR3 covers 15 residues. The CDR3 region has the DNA TGCGCCAGCAGAGATAGACAGGGGGCGGTCAATGAGCAGTTCTTC. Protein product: CASRDRQGAVNEQFF.

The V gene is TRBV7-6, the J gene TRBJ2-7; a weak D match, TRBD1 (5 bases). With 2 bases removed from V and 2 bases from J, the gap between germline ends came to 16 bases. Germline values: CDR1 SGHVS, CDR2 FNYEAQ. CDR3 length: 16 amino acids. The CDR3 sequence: CASSLFDSDSPYEQYV. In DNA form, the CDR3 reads TGTGCCAGCAGCTTATTTGACAGCGATTCGCCCTACGAGCAGTACGTC.

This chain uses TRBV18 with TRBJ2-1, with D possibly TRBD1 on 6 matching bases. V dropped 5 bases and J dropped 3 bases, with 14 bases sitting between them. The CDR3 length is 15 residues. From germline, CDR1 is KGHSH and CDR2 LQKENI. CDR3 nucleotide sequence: TGTGCCAGCTCAATACCGGAACAGGGCTACAATGAGCAGTTCTTC. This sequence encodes CASSIPEQGYNEQFF.

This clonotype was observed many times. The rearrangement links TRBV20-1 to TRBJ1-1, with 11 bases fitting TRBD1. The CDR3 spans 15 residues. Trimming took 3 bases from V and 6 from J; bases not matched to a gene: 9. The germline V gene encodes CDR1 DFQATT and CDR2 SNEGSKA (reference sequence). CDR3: CSASAPLGQGAEAFF. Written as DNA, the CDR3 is TGCAGTGCTAGCGCACCCCTGGGACAGGGGGCTGAAGCTTTCTTT.

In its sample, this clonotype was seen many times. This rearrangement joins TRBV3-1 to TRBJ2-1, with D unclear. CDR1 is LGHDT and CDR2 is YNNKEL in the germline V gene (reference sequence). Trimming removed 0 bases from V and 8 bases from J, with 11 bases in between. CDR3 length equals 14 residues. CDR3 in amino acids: CASSQEVKGHEQFF. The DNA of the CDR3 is TGTGCCAGCAGCCAAGAAGTAAAGGGTCATGAGCAGTTCTTC.

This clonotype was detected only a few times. CDR3 loop: CASSLERTRRDTQYF. CDR3 DNA: TGTGCCAGCAGCTTAGAGAGGACTCGGAGAGATACGCAGTATTTT. This rearrangement joins TRBV7-8 to TRBJ2-3; D is possibly TRBD2 (5 bases). This CDR3 is built from 15 residues. The germline V and J ends were trimmed by 1 base and 5 bases, with 13 bases remaining between them. CDR1 and CDR2 (germline): SGHVS, FQNEAQ. Full variable domain (missing parts from reference TRBV7-8 and TRBJ2-3): GAGVSQSPRYKVAKRGQDVALRCDPISGHVSLFWYQQALGQGPEFLTYFQNEAQLDKSGLPSDRFFAERPEGSVSTLKIQRTQQEDSAVYLCASSLERTRRDTQYFGPGTRLTVL.

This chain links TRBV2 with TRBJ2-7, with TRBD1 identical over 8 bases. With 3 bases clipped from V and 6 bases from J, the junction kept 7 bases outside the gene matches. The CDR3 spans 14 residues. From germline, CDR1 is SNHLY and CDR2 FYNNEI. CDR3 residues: CASSEAGGAGEQYF. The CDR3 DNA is TGTGCCAGCAGTGAGGCAGGGGGCGCGGGCGAGCAGTACTTC. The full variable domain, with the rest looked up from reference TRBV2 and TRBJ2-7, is EPEVTQTPSHQVTQMGQEVILRCVPISNHLYFYWYRQILGQKVEFLVSFYNNEISEKSEIFDDQFSVERPDGSNFTLKIRSTKLEDSAMYFCASSEAGGAGEQYFGPGTRLTVT.

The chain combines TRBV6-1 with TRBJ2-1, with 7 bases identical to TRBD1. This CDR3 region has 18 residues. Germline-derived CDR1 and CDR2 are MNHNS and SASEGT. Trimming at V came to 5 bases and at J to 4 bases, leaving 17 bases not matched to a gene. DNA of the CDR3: TGTGCCAGCAGTCGGATCACGATTTTGGGACAGACTTACAATGAGCAGTTCTTC. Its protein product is CASSRITILGQTYNEQFF.

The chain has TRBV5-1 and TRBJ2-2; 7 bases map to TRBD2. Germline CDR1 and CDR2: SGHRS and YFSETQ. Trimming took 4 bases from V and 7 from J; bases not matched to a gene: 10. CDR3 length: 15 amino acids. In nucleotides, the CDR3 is TGCGCCAGCAGCCGCGGGAACGCGGGGGACGGGGAGCTGTTTTTT. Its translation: CASSRGNAGDGELFF.

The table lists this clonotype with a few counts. CDR3 nucleotide sequence: TGTGCCAGCAGCTTAAAAGACGACTACAATGAGCAGTTCTTC. Its translation: CASSLKDDYNEQFF. The V call is TRBV11-2, the J call TRBJ2-1; no clear D gene. Trimming removed 2 bases at V and 3 bases at J, with 8 bases between. The CDR3 has 14 residues. Germline CDR1 SGHAT, CDR2 FQNNGV. The full variable domain, in which reference TRBV11-2 and TRBJ2-1 provide the parts outside the CDR3, is EAGVAQSPRYKIIEKRQSVAFWCNPISGHATLYWYQQILGQGPKLLIQFQNNGVVDDSQLPKDRFSAERLKGVDSTLKIQPAKLEDSAVYLCASSLKDDYNEQFFGPGTRLTVL.

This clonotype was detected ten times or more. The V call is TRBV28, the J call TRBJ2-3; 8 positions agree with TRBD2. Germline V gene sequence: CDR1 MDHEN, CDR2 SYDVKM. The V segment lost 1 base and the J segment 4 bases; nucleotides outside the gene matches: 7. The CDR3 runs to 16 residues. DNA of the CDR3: TGTGCCAGCAGTTTATACGGCGGGGGGTCGTCAGATACGCAGTATTTT. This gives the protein CASSLYGGGSSDTQYF.

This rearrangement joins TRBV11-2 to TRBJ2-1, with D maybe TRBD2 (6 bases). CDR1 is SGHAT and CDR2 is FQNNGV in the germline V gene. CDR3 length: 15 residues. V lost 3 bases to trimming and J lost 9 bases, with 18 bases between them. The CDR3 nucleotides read TGTGCCAGCAGCTTCGGCTTAGGCGCCGGGGGTGAGCAGTTCTTC. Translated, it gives CASSFGLGAGGEQFF.

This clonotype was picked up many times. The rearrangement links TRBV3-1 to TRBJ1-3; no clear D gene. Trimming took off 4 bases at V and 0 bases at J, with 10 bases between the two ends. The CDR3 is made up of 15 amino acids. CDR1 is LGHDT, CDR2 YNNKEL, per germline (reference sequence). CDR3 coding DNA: TGTGCCAGCAGCCGTGCGGGATCCTCTGGAAACACCATATATTTT. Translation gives CASSRAGSSGNTIYF. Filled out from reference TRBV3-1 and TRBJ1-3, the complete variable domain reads DTAVSQTPKYLVTQMGNDKSIKCEQNLGHDTMYWYKQDSKKFLKIMFSYNNKELIINETVPNRFSPKSPDKAHLNLHINSLELGDSAVYFCASSRAGSSGNTIYFGEGSWLTVV.